Listed here are 23 T cell receptor beta chains from one sample, sequenced in a study of T cells in localized non-small cell lung cancer. The protocol was immunoSEQ multiplex PCR, while the TCRdb copy is restricted to in-frame clones and leaves out a portion. The sample carries under 12,000 clones, more than 90% recorded once. The sequencing here drew on peripheral blood, taken before any cancer treatment. Receptors originate from a male donor at least 60 years old with stage III lung adenocarcinoma.

This chain links TRBV6-1 with TRBJ2-1; 8 bases map to TRBD1. CDR1 is MNHNS and CDR2 is SASEGT in the germline V gene. CDR3 size: 14 residues. V dropped 9 bases and J dropped 7; count of bases not matched to a gene: 11. The chain's CDR3 is CASTPGQVQNEQFF. Here the CDR3 DNA reads TGTGCCAGTACCCCGGGACAGGTTCAAAATGAGCAGTTCTTC.

This chain joins TRBV6-5 and TRBJ1-1, with D perhaps matching TRBD1 (6 bases). Trimming took 8 bases from V and 1 from J, leaving 14 bases between them. CDR1 is MNHEY, CDR2 SVGAGI, per germline. This CDR3 is built from 14 residues. CDR3 sequence (DNA): TGTGCCAGCGGGTTTCAGGGGAAGAACACTGAAGCTTTCTTT. Translation: CASGFQGKNTEAFF.

The rearrangement uses TRBV5-1 and TRBJ2-7; TRBD1 matches 8 bases. The V and J ends lost 4 bases and 3 bases, in that order; junction bases with no gene match: 9. This CDR3 region has 15 residues. Germline assignment: CDR1 SGHRS and CDR2 YFSETQ. CDR3 loop: CASSLSGQGNYEQYF. Here the CDR3 DNA reads TGCGCCAGCAGCCTTTCCGGACAGGGCAACTACGAGCAGTACTTC.

This clone was picked up a small number of times. The V gene is TRBV28, the J gene TRBJ1-1; D remains unclear. With 5 bases removed from V and 1 base from J, the gap between germline ends came to 17 bases. Germline loops: CDR1 MDHEN, CDR2 SYDVKM. This CDR3 spans 16 amino acids. The DNA for the CDR3 is TGTGCCAGCAGTCCCTACCATGCCGGCAGGAACACTGAAGCTTTCTTT. Translated, it gives CASSPYHAGRNTEAFF.

The V and J genes are TRBV5-6 and TRBJ1-5; TRBD1 agrees at 7 bases. The CDR3 runs 14 residues. Germline lookup yields CDR1 SGHDT and CDR2 YYEEEE. The J segment lost 6 bases and the V segment lost 1 base, leaving 4 bases of the junction unmatched. The CDR3 DNA follows: TGTGCCAGCAGCTTGAAGGCAGGGGGTCAGCCCCAGCATTTT. Its translation: CASSLKAGGQPQHF.

The gene calls are TRBV15 and TRBJ2-1; D possibly corresponds to TRBD2 (5 bases). The CDR3 has 17 residues. From germline, CDR1 is LNHNV and CDR2 YYDKDF (reference sequence). V was trimmed by 1 base and J by 7 bases, leaving 20 bases between them. The CDR3: CATSRAPSTSLWNEQFF. For the CDR3, the DNA is TGTGCCACCAGCAGAGCCCCCTCTACTAGTTTATGGAATGAGCAGTTCTTC.

The chain is built from TRBV5-1 and TRBJ2-5, with D possibly TRBD2 on 5 matching bases. This CDR3 region has 15 residues. V gave up 4 bases and J gave up 2 bases, with 15 bases separating them. The germline gives CDR1 SGHRS, CDR2 YFSETQ. The CDR3 protein is CASSLRGSEQETQYF. The CDR3, as DNA: TGCGCCAGCAGCCTACGGGGTAGCGAGCAAGAGACCCAGTACTTC.

This clone was seen a few times. The gene calls are TRBV4-3 and TRBJ1-2, with D tentatively TRBD1 (5 bases). The germline CDR1 and CDR2 sequences are LGHNA and YSLEER. Trimming stripped 1 base from V and 4 bases from J, with 7 bases between. CDR3 length: 13 residues. The CDR3 here is CASSQGQGYGYTF. In DNA, the CDR3 is TGCGCCAGCAGCCAAGGCCAGGGCTATGGCTACACCTTC.

The V gene is TRBV25-1, the J gene TRBJ2-2; TRBD2 matches 8 bases. V lost 3 bases and J lost 0; bases outside the gene matches: 6. Germline CDR1 and CDR2: MGHDK and SYGVNS. The CDR3 has 17 amino acids. CDR3 bases: TGTGCCAGCAGTGATTCCTTAGCGGGAACGAACACCGGGGAGCTGTTTTTT. Translation gives CASSDSLAGTNTGELFF.

In its sample, this clone was seen once. CDR3 in amino acids: CSARDVVRQFF. CDR3 nucleotides: TGCAGTGCTAGAGATGTCGTAAGGCAGTTCTTC. V gene TRBV20-1 combines with J gene TRBJ2-1; no clear D. The germline V gene has CDR1 DFQATT and CDR2 SNEGSKA (reference sequence). Trimming cost V 0 bases and J 12 bases, with 9 bases left between them. This CDR3 is built from 11 residues.

V is TRBV6-1 and J is TRBJ1-2; D unclear. CDR1 MNHNS and CDR2 SASEGT come from the germline V gene. CDR3 length: 14 residues. The V and J ends lost 1 base and 8 bases respectively, with 14 bases between them. Here the CDR3 reads CASSEDVRSRGYTF. For the CDR3, the DNA is TGTGCCAGCAGTGAAGATGTCCGCAGTCGGGGCTACACCTTC.

The gene calls are TRBV7-6 and TRBJ2-2; D is perhaps TRBD1 (5 bases). Between the trimmed V and J ends, which lost 5 bases and 1 base, there was a span of 5 bases. Germline V gene sequence: CDR1 SGHVS, CDR2 FNYEAQ. The CDR3 spans 13 residues. CDR3 nucleotide sequence: TGTGCCAGCAGCCAGGGGAACACCGGGGAGCTGTTTTTT. As protein: CASSQGNTGELFF.

Remarks on this clone: This specimen includes other DNA sequences encoding the same CDR3. The V gene is TRBV6-4, the J gene TRBJ2-3, with D perhaps TRBD2 (6 bases). Between the trimmed V and J ends, which lost 4 bases and 3 bases, there was a span of 14 bases. Per germline, CDR1 MRHNA and CDR2 SNTAGT. The CDR3 loop spans 15 amino acids. The CDR3 loop reads CASSVRAEGTDTQYF. Here the CDR3 DNA reads TGTGCCAGCAGTGTACGAGCGGAGGGTACAGATACGCAGTATTTT.

The rearrangement uses TRBV5-8 and TRBJ1-3; the D is unclear. The CDR3 loop spans 15 amino acids. Looked up from germline, CDR1 is SGHTS and CDR2 is YDEGEE. Trimming pared 1 base from V and 3 bases from J, leaving 11 bases between. In DNA, the CDR3 is TGTGCCAGCAGCTTGCCTCGAGAGGGTGGAAACACCATATATTTT. It is translated as CASSLPREGGNTIYF.

The table lists this clone with a few counts. The chain couples TRBV7-6 to TRBJ1-1, with a tentative D call TRBD1 (5 bases). The CDR3 extends over 15 amino acids. Per the germline V gene, CDR1 is SGHVS and CDR2 is FNYEAQ. Trimming cost V 4 bases and J 0 bases, with 12 bases left between them. CDR3 in DNA: TGTGCCAGCAGCTCGGGGGATTCCATGAACACTGAAGCTTTCTTT. It encodes CASSSGDSMNTEAFF.

J is TRBJ2-1 and V is TRBV6-4; D unresolved. The ends were cut back, 2 bases at V and 9 bases at J, with 11 bases in the middle. This CDR3 has 13 residues. From germline, CDR1 is MRHNA and CDR2 SNTAGT. The CDR3 protein is CASSDARKGEQFF. The CDR3 region has the DNA TGTGCCAGCAGTGACGCCAGGAAGGGTGAGCAGTTCTTC.

This chain uses TRBV11-3 with TRBJ2-1; a weak D match, TRBD1 (6 bases). CDR3 length equals 14 residues. Germline CDR1 reads SGHNT; CDR2 reads YENEEA. Trimming pared 1 base from V and 3 bases from J, leaving 7 bases between. This CDR3 reads CASSLGGLYNEQFF. The CDR3 DNA reads TGTGCCAGCAGCTTAGGGGGGCTCTACAATGAGCAGTTCTTC.

The J gene is TRBJ1-2, the V gene TRBV5-6, with 8 bases identical to TRBD1. This CDR3 comprises 13 residues. Unmatched junction bases numbered 4, after V lost 5 bases and J lost 4 bases. The germline CDR1 and CDR2 sequences are SGHDT and YYEEEE. The CDR3 DNA follows: TGTGCCAGCAGGGTGACAGGGGTCTATGGCTACACCTTC. Protein product: CASRVTGVYGYTF.

This clone has only one observation. The rearrangement joins TRBV5-1 to TRBJ2-5; a weak D match, TRBD2 (6 bases). Trimming shortened V by 4 bases and J by 3 bases, and 16 bases separated the two germline ends. Germline CDR1 and CDR2: SGHRS and YFSETQ. The CDR3 has 15 amino acids. Here the CDR3 reads CASSRGGSTEETQYF. Here the CDR3 DNA reads TGCGCCAGCAGCAGAGGAGGGTCCACTGAAGAGACCCAGTACTTC.

The rearrangement joins TRBV5-1 to TRBJ2-5; D is ambiguous. Germline lookup yields CDR1 SGHRS and CDR2 YFSETQ. V was pared by 0 bases and J by 6 bases, with 9 bases between. The CDR3 covers 13 residues. CDR3 bases: TGCGCCAGCAGCTTGGAGGATATGAAGACCCAGTACTTC. This gives the protein CASSLEDMKTQYF.

The J gene is TRBJ2-3, the V gene TRBV6-1; D gene uncertain. This CDR3 has 13 residues. Germline assignment: CDR1 MNHNS and CDR2 SASEGT. The V and J ends lost 10 bases and 3 bases respectively, with 14 bases between them. CDR3 coding DNA: TGTGCCATCGGGTCCCATGGGACAGATACGCAGTATTTT. It specifies CAIGSHGTDTQYF.

This clone has only one observation. The rearrangement uses TRBV19 and TRBJ1-6, with D unresolved. CDR3 length equals 14 residues. Germline V gives CDR1 LNHDA, CDR2 SQIVND (reference sequence). V was cut by 3 bases and J by 5 bases, with 8 bases left in between. CDR3 loop: CASSMREDNSPLHF. In nucleotides, the CDR3 is TGTGCCAGTAGTATGAGGGAGGATAATTCACCCCTCCACTTT.

This clone has a handful of counts. The CDR3, as DNA: TGTGCCAGCAGTTCCTGGACCAACACCGGGGAGCTGTTTTTT. It encodes CASSSWTNTGELFF. The chain joins TRBV27 to TRBJ2-2; no clear D. This CDR3 is built from 14 residues. V shed 4 bases and J shed 2 bases, with 8 bases lying between them. Looked up from germline, CDR1 is MNHEY and CDR2 is SMNVEV (reference sequence).